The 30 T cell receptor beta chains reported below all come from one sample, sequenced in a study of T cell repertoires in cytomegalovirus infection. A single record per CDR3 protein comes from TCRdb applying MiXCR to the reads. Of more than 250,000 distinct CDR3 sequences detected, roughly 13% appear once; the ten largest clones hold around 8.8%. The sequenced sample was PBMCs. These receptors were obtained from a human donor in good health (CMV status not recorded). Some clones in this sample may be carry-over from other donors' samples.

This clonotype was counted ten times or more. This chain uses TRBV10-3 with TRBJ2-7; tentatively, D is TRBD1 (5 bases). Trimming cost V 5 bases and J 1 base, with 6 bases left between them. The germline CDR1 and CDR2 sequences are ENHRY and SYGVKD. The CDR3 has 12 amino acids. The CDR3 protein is CAISRQSYEQYF. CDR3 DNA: TGTGCCATCAGTAGACAGTCCTACGAGCAGTACTTC.

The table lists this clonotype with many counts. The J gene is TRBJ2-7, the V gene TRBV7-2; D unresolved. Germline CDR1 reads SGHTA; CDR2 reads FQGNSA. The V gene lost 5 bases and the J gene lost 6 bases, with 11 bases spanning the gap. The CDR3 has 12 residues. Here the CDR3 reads CASSPGIGEQYF. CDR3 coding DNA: TGTGCCAGCAGCCCCGGAATAGGCGAGCAGTACTTC.

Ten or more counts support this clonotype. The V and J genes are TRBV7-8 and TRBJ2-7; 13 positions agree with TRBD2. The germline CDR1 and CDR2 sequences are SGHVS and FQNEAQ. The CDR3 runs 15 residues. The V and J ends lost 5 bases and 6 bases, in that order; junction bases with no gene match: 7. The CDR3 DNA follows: TGTGCCAGCAGCCTATGGACTAGCGGGAGTTCCGAGCAGTACTTC. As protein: CASSLWTSGSSEQYF.

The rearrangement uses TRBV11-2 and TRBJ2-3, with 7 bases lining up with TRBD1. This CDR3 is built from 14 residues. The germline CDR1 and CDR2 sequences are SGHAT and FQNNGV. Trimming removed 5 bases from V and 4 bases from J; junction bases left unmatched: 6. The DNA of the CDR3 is TGTGCCAGCAGCCAGAGACAGGGTTCAGATACGCAGTATTTT. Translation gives CASSQRQGSDTQYF.

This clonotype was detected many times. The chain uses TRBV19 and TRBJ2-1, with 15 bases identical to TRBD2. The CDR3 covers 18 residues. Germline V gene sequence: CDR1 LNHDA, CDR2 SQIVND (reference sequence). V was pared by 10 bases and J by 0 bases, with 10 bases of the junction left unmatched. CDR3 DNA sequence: TGTGCCACAACTTCCGGGACTAGCGGGAGGAGCTCCTACAATGAGCAGTTCTTC. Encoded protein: CATTSGTSGRSSYNEQFF.

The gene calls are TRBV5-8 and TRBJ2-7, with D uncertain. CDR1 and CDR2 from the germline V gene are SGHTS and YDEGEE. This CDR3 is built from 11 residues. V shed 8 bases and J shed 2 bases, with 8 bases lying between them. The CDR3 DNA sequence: TGTGCCAGTACGATTACCTACGAGCAGTACTTC. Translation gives CASTITYEQYF.

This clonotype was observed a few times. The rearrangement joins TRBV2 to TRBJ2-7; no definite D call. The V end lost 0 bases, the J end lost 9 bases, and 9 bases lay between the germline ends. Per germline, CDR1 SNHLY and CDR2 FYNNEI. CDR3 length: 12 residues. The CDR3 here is CASSEASHGQYF. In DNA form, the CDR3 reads TGTGCCAGCAGTGAAGCTAGTCACGGGCAGTACTTC. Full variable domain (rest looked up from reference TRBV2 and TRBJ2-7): EPEVTQTPSHQVTQMGQEVILRCVPISNHLYFYWYRQILGQKVEFLVSFYNNEISEKSEIFDDQFSVERPDGSNFTLKIRSTKLEDSAMYFCASSEASHGQYFGPGTRLTVT.

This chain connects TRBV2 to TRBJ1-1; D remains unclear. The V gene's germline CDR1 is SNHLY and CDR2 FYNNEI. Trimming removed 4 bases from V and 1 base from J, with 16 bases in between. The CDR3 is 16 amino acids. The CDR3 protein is CASSVLFVAGNTEAFF. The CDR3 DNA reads TGTGCCAGCAGTGTCTTGTTTGTGGCGGGGAACACTGAAGCTTTCTTT. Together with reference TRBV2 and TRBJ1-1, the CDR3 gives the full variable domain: EPEVTQTPSHQVTQMGQEVILRCVPISNHLYFYWYRQILGQKVEFLVSFYNNEISEKSEIFDDQFSVERPDGSNFTLKIRSTKLEDSAMYFCASSVLFVAGNTEAFFGQGTRLTVV.

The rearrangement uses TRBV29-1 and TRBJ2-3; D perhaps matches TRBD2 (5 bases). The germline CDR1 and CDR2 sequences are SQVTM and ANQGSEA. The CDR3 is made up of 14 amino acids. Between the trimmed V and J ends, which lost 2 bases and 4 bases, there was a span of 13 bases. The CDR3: CSVERGSLSDTQYF. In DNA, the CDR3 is TGCAGCGTTGAACGTGGGAGTTTGTCAGATACGCAGTATTTT.

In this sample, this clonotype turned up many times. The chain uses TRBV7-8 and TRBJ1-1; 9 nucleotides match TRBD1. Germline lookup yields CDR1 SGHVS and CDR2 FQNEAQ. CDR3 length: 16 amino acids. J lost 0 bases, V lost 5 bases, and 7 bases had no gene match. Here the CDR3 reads CASSLIGQGLNTEAFF. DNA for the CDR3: TGTGCCAGCAGCCTGATAGGACAGGGGCTGAACACTGAAGCTTTCTTT.

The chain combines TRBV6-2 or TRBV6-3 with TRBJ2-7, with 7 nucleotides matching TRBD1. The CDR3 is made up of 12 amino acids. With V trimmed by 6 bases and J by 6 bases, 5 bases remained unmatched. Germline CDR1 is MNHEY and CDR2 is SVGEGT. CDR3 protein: CASRTGKGEQYF. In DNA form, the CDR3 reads TGTGCCAGCAGGACAGGGAAGGGCGAGCAGTACTTC.

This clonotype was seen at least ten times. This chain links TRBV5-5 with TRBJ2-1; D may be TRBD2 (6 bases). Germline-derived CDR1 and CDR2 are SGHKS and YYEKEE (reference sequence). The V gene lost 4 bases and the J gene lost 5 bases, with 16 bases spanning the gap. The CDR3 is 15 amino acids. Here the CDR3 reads CASSQEGTSDNEQFF. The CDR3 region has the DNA TGTGCCAGCAGCCAGGAGGGGACTTCGGACAATGAGCAGTTCTTC.

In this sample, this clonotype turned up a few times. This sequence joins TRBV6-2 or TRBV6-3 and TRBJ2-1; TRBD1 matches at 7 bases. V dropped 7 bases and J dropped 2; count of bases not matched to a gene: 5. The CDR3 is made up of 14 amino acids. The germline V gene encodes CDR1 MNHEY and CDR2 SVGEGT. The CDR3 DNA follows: TGTGCCAGCAATGGACAGGAACCCTACAATGAGCAGTTCTTC. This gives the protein CASNGQEPYNEQFF.

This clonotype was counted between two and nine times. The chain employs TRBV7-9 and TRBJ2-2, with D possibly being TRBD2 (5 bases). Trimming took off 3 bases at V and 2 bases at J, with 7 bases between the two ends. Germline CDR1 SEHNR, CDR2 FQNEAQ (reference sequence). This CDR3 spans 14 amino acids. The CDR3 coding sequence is TGTGCCAGCAGCTTTCGGGAAAACACCGGGGAGCTGTTTTTT. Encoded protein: CASSFRENTGELFF.

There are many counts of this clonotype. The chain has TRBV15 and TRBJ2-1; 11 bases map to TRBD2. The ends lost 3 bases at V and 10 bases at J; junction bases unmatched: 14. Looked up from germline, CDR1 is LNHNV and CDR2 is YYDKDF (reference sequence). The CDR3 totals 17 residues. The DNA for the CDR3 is TGTGCCACCAGCAGTAGTAGCGGGGGGGCCGGGCGTTGGGAGCAGTTCTTC. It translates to CATSSSSGGAGRWEQFF. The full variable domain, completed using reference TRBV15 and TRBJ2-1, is DAMVIQNPRYQVTQFGKPVTLSCSQTLNHNVMYWYQQKSSQAPKLLFHYYDKDFNNEADTPDNFQSRRPNTSFCFLDIRSPGLGDTAMYLCATSSSSGGAGRWEQFFGPGTRLTVL.

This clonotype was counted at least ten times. This chain's CDR3 is CASRDLGRESDEQYF. The CDR3 DNA sequence: TGTGCCAGCAGGGACCTAGGGCGGGAATCTGACGAGCAGTACTTC. The chain combines TRBV11-2 with TRBJ2-7; D perhaps matches TRBD2 (6 bases). CDR1 is SGHAT, CDR2 FQNNGV, per germline. CDR3 length: 15 amino acids. V lost 6 bases and J 5 bases, leaving 20 bases between the germline ends.

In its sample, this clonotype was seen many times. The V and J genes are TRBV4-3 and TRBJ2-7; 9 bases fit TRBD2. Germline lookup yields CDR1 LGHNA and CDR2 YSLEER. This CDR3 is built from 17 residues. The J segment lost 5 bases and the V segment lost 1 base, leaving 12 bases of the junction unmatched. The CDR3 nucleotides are TGCGCCAGCAGCCAAGGAACCCTGGGACTAGCCGACAACGAGCAGTACTTC. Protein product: CASSQGTLGLADNEQYF.

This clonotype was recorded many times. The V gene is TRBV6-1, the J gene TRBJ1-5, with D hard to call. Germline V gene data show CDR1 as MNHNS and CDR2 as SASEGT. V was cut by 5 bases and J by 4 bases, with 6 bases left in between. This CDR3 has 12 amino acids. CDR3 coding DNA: TGTGCCAGCAGTTCCTATAATCAGCCCCAGCATTTT. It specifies CASSSYNQPQHF.

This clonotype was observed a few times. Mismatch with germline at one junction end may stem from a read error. The CDR3, as DNA: TGCAGCGTTGAAGGGGTAATAGCGAGGGATTTT. Protein product: CSVEGVIARDF. The chain links TRBV29-1 to TRBJ2-3; TRBD2 might be the D (5 bases). Per germline, CDR1 SQVTM and CDR2 ANQGSEA. The CDR3 length is 11 residues.

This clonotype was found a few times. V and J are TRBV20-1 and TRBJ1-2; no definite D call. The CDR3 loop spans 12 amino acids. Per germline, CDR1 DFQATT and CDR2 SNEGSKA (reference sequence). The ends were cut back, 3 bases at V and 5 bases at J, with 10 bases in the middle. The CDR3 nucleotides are TGCAGTGCTAGGGGTCAGTCTTATGGCTACACCTTC. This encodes CSARGQSYGYTF.

DNA for the CDR3: TGCAGTGCACCGACAGGGGTCTATGGCTACACCTTC. This translates into CSAPTGVYGYTF. The chain uses TRBV20-1 and TRBJ1-2; TRBD1 agrees at 8 bases. The CDR3 spans 12 residues. Germline CDR1 DFQATT, CDR2 SNEGSKA (reference sequence). The trim removed 6 bases at V and 4 bases at J, leaving 4 bases unmatched.

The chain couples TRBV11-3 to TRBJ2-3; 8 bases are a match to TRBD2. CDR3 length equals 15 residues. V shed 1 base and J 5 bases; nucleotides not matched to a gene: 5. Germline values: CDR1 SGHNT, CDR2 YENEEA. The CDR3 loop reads CASSLGGLDQDTQYF. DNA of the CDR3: TGTGCCAGCAGCTTAGGGGGACTAGATCAAGATACGCAGTATTTT.

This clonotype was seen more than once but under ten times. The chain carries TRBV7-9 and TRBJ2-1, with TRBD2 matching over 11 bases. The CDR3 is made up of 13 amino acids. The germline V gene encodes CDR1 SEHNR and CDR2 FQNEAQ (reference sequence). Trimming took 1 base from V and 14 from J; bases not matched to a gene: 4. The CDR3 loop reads CASSLGLAGSKFF. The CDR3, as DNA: TGTGCCAGCAGCTTAGGACTAGCGGGATCTAAGTTCTTC.

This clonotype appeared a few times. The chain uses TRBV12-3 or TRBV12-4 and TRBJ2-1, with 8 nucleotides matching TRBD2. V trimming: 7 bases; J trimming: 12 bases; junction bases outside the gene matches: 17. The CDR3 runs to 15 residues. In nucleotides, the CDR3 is TGTGCCAGCAAACACCTTAGCGGGATTCTGCCGGTGCAGTTCTTC. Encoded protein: CASKHLSGILPVQFF.

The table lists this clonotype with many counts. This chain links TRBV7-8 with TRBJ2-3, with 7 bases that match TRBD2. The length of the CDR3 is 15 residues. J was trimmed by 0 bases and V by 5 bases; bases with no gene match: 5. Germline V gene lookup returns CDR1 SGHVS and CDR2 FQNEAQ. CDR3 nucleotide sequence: TGTGCCAGCAGCCTACTAGCGACTAGCACAGATACGCAGTATTTT. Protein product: CASSLLATSTDTQYF.

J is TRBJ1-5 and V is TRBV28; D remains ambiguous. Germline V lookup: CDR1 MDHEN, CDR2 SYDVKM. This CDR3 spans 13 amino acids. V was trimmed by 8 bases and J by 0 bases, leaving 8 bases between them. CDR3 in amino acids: CASLVGSNQPQHF. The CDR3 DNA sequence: TGTGCCAGCCTCGTCGGTAGCAATCAGCCCCAGCATTTT.

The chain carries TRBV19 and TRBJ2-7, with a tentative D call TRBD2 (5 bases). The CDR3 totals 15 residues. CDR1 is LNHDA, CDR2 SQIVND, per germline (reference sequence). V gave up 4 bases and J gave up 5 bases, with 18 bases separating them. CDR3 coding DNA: TGTGCCAGTAGTAACGCCCTTCGGGGTGGGAACGAGCAGTACTTC. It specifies CASSNALRGGNEQYF. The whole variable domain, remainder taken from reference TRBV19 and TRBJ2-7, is DGGITQSPKYLFRKEGQNVTLSCEQNLNHDAMYWYRQDPGQGLRLIYYSQIVNDFQKGDIAEGYSVSREKKESFPLTVTSAQKNPTAFYLCASSNALRGGNEQYFGPGTRLTVT.

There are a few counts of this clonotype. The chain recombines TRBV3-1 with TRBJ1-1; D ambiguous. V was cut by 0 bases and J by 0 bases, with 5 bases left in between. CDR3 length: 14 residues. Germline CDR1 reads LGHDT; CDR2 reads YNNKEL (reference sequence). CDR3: CASSQDGMNTEAFF. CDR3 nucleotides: TGTGCCAGCAGCCAAGATGGGATGAACACTGAAGCTTTCTTT.

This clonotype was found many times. The CDR3 spells CASKGGSDTEAFF. The CDR3 DNA is TGTGCCAGCAAGGGTGGGTCGGACACTGAAGCTTTCTTT. The chain links TRBV28 to TRBJ1-1; no clear D gene. Germline-derived CDR1 and CDR2 are MDHEN and SYDVKM. There are 13 residues in the CDR3. Trimming stripped 7 bases from V and 3 bases from J, with 12 bases between.

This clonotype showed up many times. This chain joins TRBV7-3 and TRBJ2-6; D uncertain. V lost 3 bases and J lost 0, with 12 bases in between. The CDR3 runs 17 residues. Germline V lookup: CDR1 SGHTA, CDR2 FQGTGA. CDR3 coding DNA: TGTGCCAGCAGCTTGGGCACCGAGAGCTCTGGGGCCAACGTCCTGACTTTC. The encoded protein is CASSLGTESSGANVLTF.